This T cell receptor beta chain emerged from a study of control samples from healthy donors and cancer patients (dated by TCRdb to about 2020). The sample holds one count of this clone. There is no known antigen for this receptor. No qualities accompany the bases; no much larger clone lies one base away. Preparation of the library involved the immunoSEQ multiplex PCR assay. The table comes from immuneACCESS by way of TCRdb, which keeps in-frame sequences with V and J called. Part of the clones is missing from these tables; in studies checked, under half for an unresolved V gene and the rest for unknown reasons. Across this sample there are fewer than 95,000 clones, with roughly nine tenths seen only once. 1.3% of the sample belongs to the ten largest clones. CDR1 SQVTM and CDR2 ANQGSEA are derived from the germline V gene. V and J lose 7 bases and 8 bases, and a span of 12 bases separates them. The CDR3 covers 11 residues, taking in both the cysteine and the phenylalanine. CDR3 DNA is the only sequence kept; it has 33 bases, read in frame from the first base.

The source material was blood. The receptor was derived from a woman aged 50 to 60 in good health. This receptor chain uses TRBV29-1 and TRBJ2-1; perhaps TRBD2 is the D gene, with 6 bases matching. The CDR3 in this case is CSAGTSYEQFF. The sequenced DNA: TGCAGCGCGGGGACTTCCTATGAGCAGTTCTTC.